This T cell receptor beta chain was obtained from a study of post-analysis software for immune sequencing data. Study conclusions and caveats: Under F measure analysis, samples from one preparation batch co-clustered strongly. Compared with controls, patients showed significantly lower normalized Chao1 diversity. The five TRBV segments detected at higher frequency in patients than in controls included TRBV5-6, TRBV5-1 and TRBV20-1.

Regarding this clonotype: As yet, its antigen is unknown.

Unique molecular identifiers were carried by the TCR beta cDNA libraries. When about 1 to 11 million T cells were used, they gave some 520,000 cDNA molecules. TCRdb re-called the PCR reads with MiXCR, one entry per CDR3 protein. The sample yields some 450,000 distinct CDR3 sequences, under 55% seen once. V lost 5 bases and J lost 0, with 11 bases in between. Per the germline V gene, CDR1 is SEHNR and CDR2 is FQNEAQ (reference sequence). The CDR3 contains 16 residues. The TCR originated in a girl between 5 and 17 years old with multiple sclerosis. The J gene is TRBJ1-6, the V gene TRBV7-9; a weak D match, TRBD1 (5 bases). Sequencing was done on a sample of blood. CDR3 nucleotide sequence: TGTGCCAGCAGCCCTCGGGGGAGCTCCTATAATTCACCCCTCCACTTT. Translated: CASSPRGSSYNSPLHF.